These T cell receptor beta chains were read from a single sample in a study of blood T cell repertoires in COVID-19. Generated by immunoSEQ multiplex PCR, the TCRdb table keeps only in-frame clones and is missing some. The sample carries 310,000 or so clones, around four fifths recorded once. Sequencing input: peripheral blood. The receptors were gathered from a woman aged 50 to 65 with acute or convalescent COVID-19. Each CDR3 is given with its conserved first and last residue. The D gene is left open where the match is weak. Not every row has a clone size; where given, it reads once, few, many or a size class.

>once|NA|TRBJ1-2|TRBV30
CAWIPVIAGSNYGYTF
TGTGCCTGGATTCCGGTCATTGCAGGGTCTAACTATGGCTACACCTTC
>NA|TRBD2|TRBJ2-3|TRBV12-3/TRBV12-4
CASGAGRGDTQYF
TGTGCCAGTGGGGCCGGGAGGGGAGATACGCAGTATTTT
>NA|NA|TRBJ2-2|TRBV27
CASSFGWGQNTGELFF
TGTGCCAGCAGTTTCGGTTGGGGGCAGAACACCGGGGAGCTGTTTTTT
>NA|TRBD1|TRBJ1-2|TRBV28
CASRGTGGYGGYTF
TGTGCCAGCAGGGGGACAGGGGGCTATGGGGGCTACACCTTC
>NA|TRBD1|TRBJ1-1|TRBV5-6
CASSLSGTGMNTEAFF
TGTGCCAGCAGCTTATCCGGGACAGGTATGAACACTGAAGCTTTCTTT
>NA|NA|TRBJ1-2|TRBV21-1
CASSKGAGRANYGYTF
TGTGCCAGCAGCAAAGGGGCAGGGAGGGCTAACTATGGCTACACCTTC
>NA|NA|TRBJ1-4|TRBV15
CATSRDSGATNEKLFF
TGTGCCACCAGCAGAGATTCAGGGGCAACTAATGAAAAACTGTTTTTT
>NA|NA|TRBJ1-6|TRBV9
CASSVAGWNSPLHF
TGTGCCAGCAGCGTGGCAGGTTGGAATTCACCCCTCCACTTT
>few|NA|TRBJ1-2|TRBV7-2
CASSKKEGPNYGYTF
TGTGCCAGCAGCAAGAAGGAGGGCCCTAACTATGGCTACACCTTC
>once|NA|TRBJ1-1|TRBV5-3
CARSLGYGEAFF
TGTGCCAGAAGCTTGGGATACGGTGAAGCTTTCTTT
>NA|NA|TRBJ1-2|TRBV28
CASRVSGADGGYTF
TGTGCCAGCAGGGTGTCAGGGGCCGATGGTGGCTACACCTTC
>NA|NA|TRBJ2-1|TRBV7-2
CASSLTTPYNEQFF
TGTGCCAGCAGCTTAACTACCCCCTACAATGAGCAGTTCTTC
>NA|NA|TRBJ1-1|TRBV19
CASSTPRDTEAFF
TGTGCCAGTAGTACGCCGCGGGACACTGAAGCTTTCTTT
>NA|NA|TRBJ2-2|TRBV3-1/TRBV3-2
CASTAGNTGELFF
TGTGCCAGCACGGCGGGAAACACCGGGGAGCTGTTTTTT
>NA|TRBD2|TRBJ2-5|TRBV7-9
CASSSPSREGETQYF
TGTGCCAGCAGTTCTCCTTCGAGGGAGGGAGAGACCCAGTACTTC
>NA|NA|TRBJ2-2|TRBV5-4
CASSLRVNPGELFF
TGTGCCAGCAGCCTCAGGGTGAATCCCGGGGAGCTGTTTTTT
>NA|NA|TRBJ1-1|TRBV12-3/TRBV12-4
CASRNTGLDEAFF
TGTGCCAGCAGGAACACAGGGTTGGATGAAGCTTTCTTT
>NA|NA|TRBJ2-3|TRBV27
CASSPLGKGSTDTQYF
TGTGCCAGCAGTCCCCTTGGCAAGGGGAGCACAGATACGCAGTATTTT
>NA|NA|TRBJ2-1|TRBV7-2
CASSLASKSGEEQFF
TGTGCCAGCAGCTTAGCGAGTAAGAGCGGCGAGGAGCAGTTCTTC
>NA|TRBD1|TRBJ2-7|TRBV7-8
CASSSLGWQGDDEQYF
TGTGCCAGCAGCTCCTTGGGTTGGCAGGGGGACGACGAGCAGTACTTC
>NA|TRBD1|TRBJ1-2|TRBV5-8
CASSLGGQGLGYTF
TGTGCCAGCAGCTTGGGGGGACAGGGGCTTGGCTACACCTTC
>NA|TRBD1|TRBJ1-2|TRBV7-2
CASSGQGAQGYTF
TGTGCCAGCAGCGGACAGGGGGCTCAGGGCTACACCTTC
>few|NA|TRBJ1-5|TRBV3-1/TRBV3-2
CASSHGWSNQPQHF
TGTGCCAGCAGCCACGGTTGGAGCAATCAGCCCCAGCATTTT
>NA|TRBD2|TRBJ2-1|TRBV5-1
CASSARTSGVPGNEQFF
TGCGCCAGCAGTGCCCGGACTAGCGGGGTCCCTGGCAATGAGCAGTTCTTC
>many|TRBD1|TRBJ1-1|TRBV11-2
CASGYSDRGGGAFF
TGTGCCAGCGGTTACTCGGACAGGGGCGGAGGGGCTTTCTTT
>NA|TRBD1|TRBJ2-1|TRBV2
CASSDNRDSRNEQFF
TGTGCCAGCAGTGATAACCGGGACAGTAGAAATGAGCAGTTCTTC
>NA|NA|TRBJ1-1|TRBV18
CASSPETGRGDTEAFF
TGTGCCAGCTCACCAGAGACGGGGCGGGGGGACACTGAAGCTTTCTTT
>NA|NA|TRBJ1-4|TRBV5-5
CASSRRGDNEKLFF
TGTGCCAGCAGCCGCCGAGGAGATAATGAAAAACTGTTTTTT
>NA|TRBD1|TRBJ1-1|TRBV19
CASILGREGAARGTEAFF
TGTGCCAGCATACTCGGCCGGGAGGGGGCCGCGAGGGGCACTGAAGCTTTCTTT